Below, 19 T cell receptor beta chains from the same sample are listed, as sequenced in a study of OX40 agonist ivuxolimab in advanced cancers. Assay: immunoSEQ multiplex PCR; the TCRdb copy retains only in-frame clones and omits some. The sample yields approximately 54,000 clones, less than 95% seen once. Here the sequenced sample was CD4+ or CD8+ T cells sorted from blood, taken in a trial of the OX40 agonist ivuxolimab. These TCRs come from an adult with an advanced solid tumor such as melanoma, head and neck, liver or kidney cancer.

This clone came up once. V is TRBV27 and J is TRBJ1-5, with TRBD1 matching over 7 bases. V lost 5 bases and J lost 3; bases outside the gene matches: 7. Germline values: CDR1 MNHEY, CDR2 SMNVEV (reference sequence). The CDR3 is made up of 15 amino acids. CDR3 region: CASSLGTANNQPQHF. CDR3 coding DNA: TGTGCCAGCAGTCTAGGGACAGCTAACAATCAGCCCCAGCATTTT.

The chain combines TRBV5-4 with TRBJ2-1, with D unresolved. Trimming took off 1 base at V and 0 bases at J, with 5 bases between the two ends. Germline loops: CDR1 SGHNT, CDR2 YYREEE (reference sequence). The CDR3 loop spans 14 amino acids. CDR3 region: CASSLSDSYNEQFF. CDR3 coding DNA: TGTGCCAGCAGCTTGTCAGACTCCTACAATGAGCAGTTCTTC. The full variable domain, in which reference TRBV5-4 and TRBJ2-1 provide the parts outside the CDR3, is ETGVTQSPTHLIKTRGQQVTLRCSSQSGHNTVSWYQQALGQGPQFIFQYYREEENGRGNFPPRFSGLQFPNYSSELNVNALELDDSALYLCASSLSDSYNEQFFGPGTRLTVL.

This chain uses TRBV27 with TRBJ2-1; maybe TRBD2 (6 bases). The CDR3 is 15 amino acids. The germline CDR1 and CDR2 sequences are MNHEY and SMNVEV (reference sequence). V lost 2 bases, J lost 1 base, and 9 bases lay in between. The CDR3: CASSLGGWSYNEQFF. DNA for the CDR3: TGTGCCAGCAGTTTAGGGGGGTGGTCCTACAATGAGCAGTTCTTC.

The chain couples TRBV4-1 to TRBJ1-1, with a possible D match to TRBD1 (5 bases). The CDR3 is 15 residues long. Germline V gene lookup returns CDR1 MGHRA and CDR2 YSYEKL. The germline V and J ends were trimmed by 3 bases and 3 bases, with 14 bases remaining between them. The CDR3 loop is CASSHSLGVDTEAFF. CDR3 sequence (DNA): TGCGCCAGCAGCCATTCTCTGGGGGTAGACACTGAAGCTTTCTTT.

This chain links TRBV9 with TRBJ1-5; D gene ambiguous. Trimming shortened V by 3 bases and J by 2 bases, and 24 bases separated the two germline ends. The CDR3 is 19 amino acids. Germline V lookup: CDR1 SGDLS, CDR2 YYNGEE. The CDR3 bases are TGTGCCAGCAGCGCCCCGCACTCCACCGGGATCCAGGGCAATCAGCCCCAGCATTTT. Protein sequence: CASSAPHSTGIQGNQPQHF.

Concerning this clone: At one boundary the junction diverges from the germline segment, which might be a read error. This chain's CDR3 is CASSLGAGGSYEQYF. As DNA, the CDR3 is TGTGCCAGCAGCTTGGGAGCGGGGGGCTCCTACGAGCAGTACTTC. The rearrangement links TRBV5-3 to TRBJ2-7; 9 positions match TRBD2. TRBV5-3 counts as an open reading frame of uncertain function. This CDR3 has 15 amino acids.

The chain is built from TRBV13 and TRBJ2-7, with D tentatively TRBD1 (6 bases). Germline-derived CDR1 and CDR2 are PRHDT and FYEKMQ (reference sequence). Trimming cost V 6 bases and J 5 bases, with 14 bases left between them. There are 13 residues in the CDR3. In nucleotides, the CDR3 is TGTGCCAGCAGAATAACAGGGTACAACGAGCAGTACTTC. The encoded protein is CASRITGYNEQYF.

This clone was seen a single time. The CDR3 sequence: CASSMMTGDYNEQFF. CDR3 nucleotide sequence: TGTGCCAGCAGTATGATGACAGGGGACTACAATGAGCAGTTCTTC. The chain has TRBV28 and TRBJ2-1, with 8 bases that match TRBD1. The J segment lost 3 bases and the V segment lost 5 bases, leaving 6 bases of the junction unmatched. This CDR3 has 15 amino acids. CDR1 and CDR2 (germline): MDHEN, SYDVKM. The full variable domain, completed using reference TRBV28 and TRBJ2-1, is DVKVTQSSRYLVKRTGEKVFLECVQDMDHENMFWYRQDPGLGLRLIYFSYDVKMKEKGDIPEGYSVSREKKERFSLILESASTNQTSMYLCASSMMTGDYNEQFFGPGTRLTVL.

This rearrangement joins TRBV7-8 to TRBJ1-5; D is uncertain. Trimming removed 1 base at V and 4 bases at J, with 14 bases between. The CDR3 is made up of 16 amino acids. Germline CDR1 SGHVS, CDR2 FQNEAQ. This CDR3 is CASSLVSRITNQPQHF. In DNA form, the CDR3 reads TGTGCCAGCAGCTTAGTGTCGAGGATAACAAATCAGCCCCAGCATTTT.

This chain connects TRBV5-1 to TRBJ2-1, with TRBD2 identical over 13 bases. There are 16 residues in the CDR3. Germline V CDR1 and CDR2: SGHRS, YFSETQ. V lost 4 bases, J lost 3 bases, and 4 bases stayed unmatched. In DNA, the CDR3 is TGCGCCAGCAGCGAGGGACTAGCGGGACTCTACAATGAGCAGTTCTTC. It translates to CASSEGLAGLYNEQFF.

This sequence joins TRBV29-1 and TRBJ1-5; TRBD1 matches 10 bases. CDR1 is SQVTM, CDR2 ANQGSEA, per germline. This CDR3 spans 13 amino acids. The trim removed 4 bases at V and 6 bases at J, leaving 3 bases unmatched. In nucleotides, the CDR3 is TGCAGCGTTGGACAGGGGGCGGGTCAGCCCCAGCATTTT. This gives the protein CSVGQGAGQPQHF.

This clone is a singleton in its sample. The rearrangement joins TRBV19 to TRBJ2-2, with unresolved D. Germline V gene data show CDR1 as LNHDA and CDR2 as SQIVND (reference sequence). Trimming shortened V by 9 bases and J by 1 base, and 9 bases separated the two germline ends. CDR3 length equals 13 residues. Here the CDR3 reads CASLGENTGELFF. The CDR3 DNA reads as TGTGCCAGCCTTGGGGAGAACACCGGGGAGCTGTTTTTT.

Regarding this clone: Other DNA sequences in this specimen translate into the identical CDR3. The rearrangement links TRBV27 to TRBJ1-5, with D hard to call. Trimming stripped 6 bases from V and 1 base from J, with 10 bases between. The CDR3 spans 14 residues. Germline CDR1 is MNHEY and CDR2 is SMNVEV (reference sequence). The CDR3 reads CASRRTGSNQPQHF. DNA of the CDR3: TGTGCCAGCAGAAGGACCGGGAGCAATCAGCCCCAGCATTTT.

The chain recombines TRBV7-3 with TRBJ1-1; D uncertain. CDR3 length: 14 amino acids. Per the germline V gene, CDR1 is SGHTA and CDR2 is FQGTGA. V was trimmed by 3 bases and J by 2 bases, leaving 10 bases between them. The CDR3 DNA sequence: TGTGCCAGCAGCTTGTATCCGCTAAACACTGAAGCTTTCTTT. Its translation is CASSLYPLNTEAFF.

CDR3 coding DNA: TGTGCCAGTAGTATAAGACAGGGTCTCAGTCAGCCCCAGCATTTT. Encoded protein: CASSIRQGLSQPQHF. The rearrangement uses TRBV19 and TRBJ1-5; the match to TRBD1 covers 7 bases. CDR3 length: 15 residues. Trimming cost V 2 bases and J 6 bases; bases outside gene matches: 7. CDR1 and CDR2 (germline): LNHDA, SQIVND (reference sequence).

The V gene is TRBV11-2, the J gene TRBJ1-2; the match to TRBD1 covers 7 bases. After removal of 2 bases from V and 0 bases from J, the junction contained 9 bases not matched to a gene. Germline CDR1 and CDR2: SGHAT and FQNNGV. The CDR3 covers 17 residues. The CDR3 loop reads CASSLSRDSRANYGYTF. In nucleotides, the CDR3 is TGTGCCAGCAGCTTATCTCGGGACAGCCGCGCTAACTATGGCTACACCTTC.

V gene TRBV7-6 combines with J gene TRBJ1-3; D call uncertain. The CDR3 has 12 amino acids. Between the trimmed V and J ends, which lost 10 bases and 2 bases, there was a span of 9 bases. The germline CDR1 and CDR2 sequences are SGHVS and FNYEAQ. The CDR3 here is CATGGPGNTIYF. CDR3 DNA: TGTGCCACGGGAGGGCCTGGAAACACCATATATTTT.

The rearrangement links TRBV27 to TRBJ1-2; the D gene is possibly TRBD1 (6 bases). There are 14 residues in the CDR3. Trimming pared 4 bases from V and 2 bases from J, leaving 11 bases between. Germline values: CDR1 MNHEY, CDR2 SMNVEV (reference sequence). CDR3 region: CASSSHRENYGYTF. The DNA for the CDR3 is TGTGCCAGCAGTTCCCACAGGGAGAACTATGGCTACACCTTC.

The rearrangement joins TRBV19 to TRBJ1-1; the D is unclear. The germline CDR1 and CDR2 sequences are LNHDA and SQIVND (reference sequence). The ends were cut back, 7 bases at V and 2 bases at J, with 11 bases in the middle. The CDR3 sequence is 13 residues long. The CDR3 DNA follows: TGTGCCAGTACCCAGCTGACAAACACTGAAGCTTTCTTT. As protein: CASTQLTNTEAFF. Full variable domain (remainder filled in from reference TRBV19 and TRBJ1-1): DGGITQSPKYLFRKEGQNVTLSCEQNLNHDAMYWYRQDPGQGLRLIYYSQIVNDFQKGDIAEGYSVSREKKESFPLTVTSAQKNPTAFYLCASTQLTNTEAFFGQGTRLTVV.